This is a list of T cell receptor beta chains from one sample in a study of monozygotic twins with inflammatory bowel disease. TCRdb reprocessed the 5' RACE reads and stores each CDR3 protein as one record, lacking DNA. This table holds 300,000 to 450,000 distinct CDR3 sequences. The sample comprised blood. These receptor sequences come from a human donor with ulcerative colitis or Crohn's disease, or a healthy co-twin of an affected twin (not recorded which). CDR3s include the opening cysteine and the closing phenylalanine or tryptophan. Each record gives: J gene, V gene, CDR3 protein.

>TRBJ2-5|TRBV29-1
CSGRGTGAGGETQYF
>TRBJ2-1|TRBV24-1
CATSTGQLYNEQFF
>TRBJ2-1|TRBV6-4
CASSGGGIGEQFF
>TRBJ1-1|TRBV10-2
CASSESTTGGLPEAFF
>TRBJ2-2|TRBV27
CASRPGTPHTGELFF
>TRBJ2-5|TRBV7-9
CASSSASQGSETQYF
>TRBJ1-2|TRBV13
CASSQDRRYGYTF
>TRBJ1-4|TRBV18
CASSPTWGEEKLFF
>TRBJ2-5|TRBV9
CASSPGTSLQETQYF
>TRBJ2-3|TRBV6-5
CASSFKGASTDTQYF
>TRBJ1-1|TRBV5-1
CASSSNRDLNTEAFF
>TRBJ1-4|TRBV19
CASKRVGEKLFF
>TRBJ2-7|TRBV19
CASSVGQSYEQYF
>TRBJ2-1|TRBV5-1
CASSLVGQGAYNEQFF
>TRBJ2-5|TRBV29-1
CSVERVSQETQYF
>TRBJ2-6|TRBV4-3
CASSHLQGSGANVLTF
>TRBJ2-2|TRBV5-1
CASRSISGSTGELFF
>TRBJ1-3|TRBV11-2
CASSLGAGRGLAGNTIYF
>TRBJ2-5|TRBV7-9
CASSLVLETQYF
>TRBJ2-5|TRBV7-9
CASSGMRKTQYF
>TRBJ2-7|TRBV11-2
CASSLEAGSLQYF
>TRBJ1-2|TRBV7-2
CASSLALGDGTYGYTF
>TRBJ2-1|TRBV6-5
CASSYRGEVNEQFF
>TRBJ2-7|TRBV7-9
CASSPIGPGTETYEQYF
>TRBJ2-2|TRBV9
CASSVGTGNTGELFF
>TRBJ2-1|TRBV10-3
CAISEAPAGTYNEQFF
>TRBJ2-3|TRBV6-5
CASSYRGPTTDTQYF
>TRBJ1-6|TRBV5-6
CASSFDSSYNSPLHF